This T cell receptor beta chain was retrieved from a study of control samples from healthy donors and cancer patients (dated by TCRdb to the early 2020s). About this clone itself: Its antigen is currently not known. Base qualities were left out, and no much larger clone turns up one base away.

The protocol used for the library was the immunoSEQ multiplex PCR assay. Held by TCRdb, this immuneACCESS table contains in-frame sequences only and omits some clones. Under half of the omission traces to an unresolved V gene where checked; the cause of the rest is unknown. Across this sample there are 150,000 to 200,000 clones, with 88% seen only once. Approximately 1.8% of the sample rests with the top ten. The V end loses 3 bases and the J end loses 2 bases, and a stretch of 5 bases separates them. The cysteine opens and the phenylalanine closes a CDR3 of 12 amino acids. Left in the record is the CDR3 DNA by itself, 36 bases read in frame from the first base.

The chain links TRBV12-3 or TRBV12-4 with TRBJ2-7; no D segment can be confidently identified. Sequencing was performed on blood. This receptor was identified in a young man in good health. The sequenced DNA: TGTGCCAGCAGTTTCGGCCCCTACGAGCAGTACTTC. It is translated as CASSFGPYEQYF.